This T cell receptor beta chain originates from a study of blood T cell repertoires in COVID-19. The CDR3 totals 16 residues. V lost 9 bases and J 7 bases, leaving 24 bases between the germline ends. CDR1 and CDR2 from the germline V gene are MDHEN and SYDVKM. Participants had their cohort set by participant-reported clinical history. Some clones are missing from TCRdb's copy, which holds only in-frame ones; the method was immunoSEQ multiplex PCR. The data show some 360,000 clones, roughly 86% seen once. The chain recombines TRBV28 with TRBJ1-4, with D perhaps matching TRBD1 (5 bases). Sequencing was carried out using PBMCs or T cells enriched from blood (not recorded which). The sequence derives from a woman in her 30s who had been exposed to COVID-19. The CDR3, as DNA: TGTGCCAGTACCCCCTTAATGGCCAGGGTGGGTGAAAAACTGTTTTTT. Amino acids: CASTPLMARVGEKLFF.